Given below is one TCR beta chain in context. The target antigen is unknown. A quantity of about 0.5 to 1 ug RNA underwent reverse transcription using random hexamers. Each CDR3 protein is one row after TCRdb ran MiXCR on the immunoSEQ multiplex PCR reads. The data show approximately 160,000 distinct CDR3 sequences, approximately 94% seen once. This record belongs to a study of CD8 T cells in Susac syndrome. TCR beta from blood CD8+ and CD4+ T cells was sequenced. Negative isolation yielded CD8+ and CD4+ T cells; FACS enriched TEMRA cells. Study observations and caveats: It was acknowledged in the study that the number of individuals who were included in its TCR sequencing and HLA analysis was relatively small.

The CDR3 is 14 amino acids. V was cut by 4 bases and J by 1 base, with 13 bases left in between. CDR1 SQVTM and CDR2 ANQGSEA come from the germline V gene. This chain joins TRBV29-1 and TRBJ2-5; D is unresolved. Material for sequencing was CD4+ T cells from PBMCs. The sequence was obtained from a human donor with multiple sclerosis. The CDR3 loop reads CSVVFTGSQETQYF. The CDR3 bases are TGCAGCGTTGTTTTTACGGGCAGCCAAGAGACCCAGTACTTC.